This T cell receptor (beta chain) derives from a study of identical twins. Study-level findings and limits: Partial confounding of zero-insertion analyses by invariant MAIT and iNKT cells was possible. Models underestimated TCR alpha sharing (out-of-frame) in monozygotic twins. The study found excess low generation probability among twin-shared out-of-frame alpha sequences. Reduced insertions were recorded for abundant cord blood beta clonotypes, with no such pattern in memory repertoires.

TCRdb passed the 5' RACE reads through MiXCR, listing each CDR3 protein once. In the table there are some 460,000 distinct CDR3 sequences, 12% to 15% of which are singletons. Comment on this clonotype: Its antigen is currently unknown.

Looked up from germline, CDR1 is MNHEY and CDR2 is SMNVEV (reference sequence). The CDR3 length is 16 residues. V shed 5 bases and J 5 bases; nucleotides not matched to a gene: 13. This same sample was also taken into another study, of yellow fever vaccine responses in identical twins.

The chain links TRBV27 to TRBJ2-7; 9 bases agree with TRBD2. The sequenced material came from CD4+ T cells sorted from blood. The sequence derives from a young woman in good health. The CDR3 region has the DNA TGTGCCAGCAGTCCGGCGAAGAGCGGGAGGAGCAACGAGCAGTACTTC. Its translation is CASSPAKSGRSNEQYF.